Listed below are T cell receptor beta chains from one sample, sequenced in a study of cytomegalovirus exposure and HLA in healthy donors. TCRdb keeps only in-frame clones here, not all; method: immunoSEQ multiplex PCR. Altogether about 86,000 clones are present, about two thirds being singletons, with the ten largest covering approximately 8.9%. Material: PBMCs. These receptors all come from a man in his 60s in good health and CMV-seronegative. Both conserved end residues are part of each CDR3. The D gene is left open where the match is weak. Rows may omit the clone size; those that give it use once, few, many or a size class.

v_gene	d_gene	len	j_gene	abundance	CDR3nt	CDR3aa
TRBV5-8	-	17	TRBJ2-3	-	TGTGCCAGCAGCTTTTACTCTGGGACTGCTAGCACAGATACGCAGTATTTT	CASSFYSGTASTDTQYF
TRBV2	-	14	TRBJ2-2	-	TGTGCCAGCTGGGTCGGGAGCACCAGCGGGGAGCTGTTTTTT	CASWVGSTSGELFF
TRBV19	TRBD1	14	TRBJ1-6	once	TGTGCCAGTAGTATAGGAACAGGGGGTTCACCCCTCCACTTT	CASSIGTGGSPLHF
TRBV5-6	-	16	TRBJ2-1	-	TGTGCCAGCAGCACATCATCACTAGCTACCTACAATGAGCAGTTCTTC	CASSTSSLATYNEQFF
TRBV5-4	-	14	TRBJ2-3	-	TGTGCCAGCAGCTTATCTTCCGGGACAGATACGCAGTATTTT	CASSLSSGTDTQYF
TRBV6-1	-	14	TRBJ1-1	-	TGTGCCACCGAAAGGGACTCGGTCCGCACTGAAGCTTTCTTT	CATERDSVRTEAFF
TRBV28	-	17	TRBJ1-5	-	TGTGCCAGCAGACTTCAGCGGGCGGCTCCTATCGATCAGCCCCAGCATTTT	CASRLQRAAPIDQPQHF
TRBV6-5	TRBD1	14	TRBJ1-2	few	TGTGCCAGCAGACCCGGGACAGTCTACTATGGCTACACCTTC	CASRPGTVYYGYTF
TRBV2	TRBD2	18	TRBJ2-1	-	TGTGCCAGCAGTGAAAGTCCGTCGAGGCGGGAGTATAGCTATGAGCAGTTCTTC	CASSESPSRREYSYEQFF
TRBV6-8	-	14	TRBJ1-2	few	TGTGCCAGCAGTTACGAGGGGGACAACTATGGCTACACCTTC	CASSYEGDNYGYTF
TRBV4-3	TRBD2	18	TRBJ2-3	-	TGCGCCAGCAGCCAAGATCGGCTAGCGGGGCCTAGCACAGATACGCAGTATTTT	CASSQDRLAGPSTDTQYF
TRBV4-1	TRBD2	15	TRBJ2-5	few	TGCGCCAGCAGCCTGACCAGGCGGGGGCAAGAGACCCAGTACTTC	CASSLTRRGQETQYF